A single T cell receptor (beta chain) is shown here with its context. Time point indicated: peripheral blood 6 weeks after treatment start. CDR3 length: 17 residues. V was pared by 0 bases and J by 0 bases, with 4 bases of the junction left unmatched. Per the germline V gene, CDR1 is SGDLS and CDR2 is YYNGEE. The data originate from a study of PD-L1 blockade in urothelial cancer. Study background: Blood analysis occurred 3 weeks (second dose) and 6 weeks after treatment start. Peripheral blood specimens exhibited a median yield of around 150,000 T cells.

Repertoires were generated with immunoSEQ multiplex PCR, while TCRdb's copy carries only in-frame clones and drops some. The sample has around 50,000 clones; about 85% are singletons. V is TRBV9 and J is TRBJ2-2; 8 bases are a match to TRBD2. This clonotype was sampled from a man aged 45-60 years with urothelial cancer. The source was PBMCs, collected around atezolizumab (anti-PD-L1) treatment. CDR3 coding DNA: TGTGCCAGCAGCGTAGGTCAACTAGCGGCGAACACCGGGGAGCTGTTTTTT. Residues: CASSVGQLAANTGELFF. Variable domain in full (rest from reference TRBV9 and TRBJ2-2): DSGVTQTPKHLITATGQRVTLRCSPRSGDLSVYWYQQSLDQGLQFLIQYYNGEERAKGNILERFSAQQFPDLHSELNLSSLELGDSALYFCASSVGQLAANTGELFFGEGSRLTVL.